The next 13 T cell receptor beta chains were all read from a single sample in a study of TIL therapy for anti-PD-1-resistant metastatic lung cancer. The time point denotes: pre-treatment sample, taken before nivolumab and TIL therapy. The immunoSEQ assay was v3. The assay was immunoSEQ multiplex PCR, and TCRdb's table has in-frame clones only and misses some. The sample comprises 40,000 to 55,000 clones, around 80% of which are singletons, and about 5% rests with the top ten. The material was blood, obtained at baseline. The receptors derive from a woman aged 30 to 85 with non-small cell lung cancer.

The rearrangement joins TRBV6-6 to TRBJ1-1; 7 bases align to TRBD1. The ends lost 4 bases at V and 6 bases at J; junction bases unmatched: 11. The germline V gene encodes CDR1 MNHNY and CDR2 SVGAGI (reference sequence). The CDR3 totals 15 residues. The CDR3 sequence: CASSLTWGTAAEAFF. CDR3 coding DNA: TGTGCCAGCAGTTTAACATGGGGGACAGCAGCTGAAGCTTTCTTT.

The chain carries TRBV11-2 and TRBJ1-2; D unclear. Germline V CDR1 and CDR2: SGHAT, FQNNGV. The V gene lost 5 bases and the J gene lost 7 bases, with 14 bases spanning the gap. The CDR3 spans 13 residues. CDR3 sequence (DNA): TGTGCCAGCAGCCTCCTCTTTACCGGTGGCTACACCTTC. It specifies CASSLLFTGGYTF.

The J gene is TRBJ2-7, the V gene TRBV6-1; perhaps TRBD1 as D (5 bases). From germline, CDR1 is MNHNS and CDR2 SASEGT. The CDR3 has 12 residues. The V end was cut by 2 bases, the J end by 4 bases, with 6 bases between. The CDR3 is CASSERGYEQYF. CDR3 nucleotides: TGTGCCAGCAGTGAAAGGGGTTACGAGCAGTACTTC.

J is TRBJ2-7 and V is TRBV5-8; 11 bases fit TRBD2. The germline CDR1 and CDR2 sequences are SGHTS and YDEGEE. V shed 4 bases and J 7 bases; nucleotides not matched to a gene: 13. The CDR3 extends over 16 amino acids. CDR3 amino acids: CASSGGTSGVTWEQYF. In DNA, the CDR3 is TGTGCCAGCAGCGGCGGGACTAGCGGAGTGACTTGGGAGCAGTACTTC.

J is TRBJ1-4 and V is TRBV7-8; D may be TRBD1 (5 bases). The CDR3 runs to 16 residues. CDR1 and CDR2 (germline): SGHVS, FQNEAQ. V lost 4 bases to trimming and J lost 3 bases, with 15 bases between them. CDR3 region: CASSWTRDGANEKLFF. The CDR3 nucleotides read TGTGCCAGCAGCTGGACCCGGGACGGGGCTAATGAAAAACTGTTTTTT.

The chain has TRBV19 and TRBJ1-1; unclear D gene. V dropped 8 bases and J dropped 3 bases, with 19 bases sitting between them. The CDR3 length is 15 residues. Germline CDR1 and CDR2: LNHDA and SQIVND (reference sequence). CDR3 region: CASQKTVLADTEAFF. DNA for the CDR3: TGTGCCAGTCAAAAGACCGTTCTTGCGGACACTGAAGCTTTCTTT.

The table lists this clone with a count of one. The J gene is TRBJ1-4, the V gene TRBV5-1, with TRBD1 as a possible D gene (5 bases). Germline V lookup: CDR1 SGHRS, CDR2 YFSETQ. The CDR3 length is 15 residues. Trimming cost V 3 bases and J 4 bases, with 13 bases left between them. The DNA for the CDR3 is TGCGCCAGCAGCTCCCAGGGTAGGGATAATGAAAAACTGTTTTTT. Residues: CASSSQGRDNEKLFF.

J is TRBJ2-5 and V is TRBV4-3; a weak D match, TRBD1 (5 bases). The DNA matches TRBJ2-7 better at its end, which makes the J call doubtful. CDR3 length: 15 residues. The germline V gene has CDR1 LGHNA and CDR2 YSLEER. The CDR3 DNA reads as TGCGCCAGCAGCCAAGGGGGCAAGGGAAGTGGCGAGCAGTACTTC. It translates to CASSQGGKGSGEQYF.

CDR3 coding DNA: TGTGCCAGCAGACCGGGACTAGCGGGGGCCGGGACCGGGGAGCTGTTTTTT. Protein: CASRPGLAGAGTGELFF. This chain connects TRBV7-6 to TRBJ2-2; 14 bases map to TRBD2. The CDR3 runs 17 residues. Germline CDR1 reads SGHVS; CDR2 reads FNYEAQ. The V gene end was trimmed by 6 bases and the J gene end by 5 bases; junction bases not matched to a gene: 8. The variable domain in full, completed from reference TRBV7-6 and TRBJ2-2, reads GAGVSQSPRYKVTKRGQDVALRCDPISGHVSLYWYRQALGQGPEFLTYFNYEAQQDKSGLPNDRFSAERPEGSISTLTIQRTEQRDSAMYRCASRPGLAGAGTGELFFGEGSRLTVL.

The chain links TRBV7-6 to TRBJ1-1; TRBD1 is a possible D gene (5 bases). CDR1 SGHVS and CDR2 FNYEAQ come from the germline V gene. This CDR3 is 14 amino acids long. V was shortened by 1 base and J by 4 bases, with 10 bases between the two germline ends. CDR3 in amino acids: CASSLEGRSTEAFF. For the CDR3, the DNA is TGTGCCAGCAGCTTAGAGGGGAGATCCACTGAAGCTTTCTTT.

Here the CDR3 DNA reads TGTGCCAGCAGCTTGGTAGGGCAGTACCAAGAGACCCAGTACTTC. This codes for CASSLVGQYQETQYF. V is TRBV5-8 and J is TRBJ2-5; D gene unclear. This CDR3 region has 15 residues. Trimming stripped 0 bases from V and 0 bases from J, with 9 bases between. Germline-derived CDR1 and CDR2 are SGHTS and YDEGEE.

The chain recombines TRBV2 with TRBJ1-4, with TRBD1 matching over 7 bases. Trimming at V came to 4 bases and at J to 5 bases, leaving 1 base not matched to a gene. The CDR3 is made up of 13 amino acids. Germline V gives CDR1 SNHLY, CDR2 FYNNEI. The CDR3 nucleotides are TGTGCCAGCAGTGGGGACAGCAATGAAAAACTGTTTTTT. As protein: CASSGDSNEKLFF.

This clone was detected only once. The CDR3 nucleotides are TGTGCCAGTAGTGCAGCCGGGACTCTGGAAAAACTGTTTTTT. Translated, it gives CASSAAGTLEKLFF. The J gene is TRBJ1-4, the V gene TRBV19; D might be TRBD1 (5 bases). Germline CDR1 LNHDA, CDR2 SQIVND (reference sequence). V shed 5 bases and J shed 8 bases, with 15 bases lying between them. The CDR3 totals 14 residues.